Listed below are T cell receptor beta chains from one sample, sequenced in a study of T cell responses to AZD1222 COVID-19 vaccine. Measured with immunoSEQ multiplex PCR; TCRdb has only the in-frame clones, and not every one. The data show 90,000 to 150,000 clones, with approximately 87% seen just once and about 12% held by the top ten. Here the sequenced sample was peripheral blood, taken on day 0 of AZD1222 vaccination. The receptors derive from an adult in good health. CDR3s include the opening cysteine and the closing phenylalanine or tryptophan. A D gene is named only where the DNA matches it firmly.

TRBV6-5,TRBJ1-5,.,CASRPPGGGGQPQHF,TGTGCCAGCAGGCCTCCGGGGGGGGGCGGTCAGCCCCAGCATTTT
TRBV7-8,TRBJ2-2,.,CASSPQGSFGELFF,TGTGCCAGCAGCCCTCAGGGTTCCTTCGGGGAGCTGTTTTTT
TRBV19,TRBJ2-7,.,CASSPFASYEQYF,TGTGCCAGTAGTCCCTTTGCTTCCTACGAGCAGTACTTC
TRBV9,TRBJ2-7,TRBD2,CASSESGGSYEQYF,TGTGCCAGCAGCGAGAGCGGGGGTTCGTACGAGCAGTACTTC
TRBV30,TRBJ2-5,.,CAWNTVRQETQYF,TGTGCCTGGAATACGGTACGCCAAGAGACCCAGTACTTC
TRBV20-1,TRBJ2-7,.,CSAPRGGEQYF,TGCAGTGCTCCGAGGGGGGGAGAGCAGTACTTC
TRBV6-6,TRBJ1-4,.,CASSGDPEKLFF,TGTGCCAGCAGTGGAGATCCGGAAAAACTGTTTTTT
TRBV5-6,TRBJ1-5,.,CASSLQGAQPQHF,TGTGCCAGCAGCTTACAGGGTGCTCAGCCCCAGCATTTT
TRBV3-1/TRBV3-2,TRBJ1-1,.,CASSPLEGMAEAFF,TGTGCCAGCAGCCCTCTCGAGGGGATGGCTGAAGCTTTCTTT
TRBV6-5,TRBJ2-5,.,CASSYEPRRGAQYF,TGTGCCAGCAGTTACGAGCCGCGCAGGGGGGCCCAGTACTTC
TRBV6-6,TRBJ2-7,TRBD1,CASSYQGTGGYEQYF,TGTGCCAGCAGTTACCAGGGGACAGGGGGCTACGAGCAGTACTTC